This is a list of T cell receptor beta chains from one sample in a study of T cell changes during pregnancy in multiple sclerosis. The method was immunoSEQ multiplex PCR; TCRdb's version includes in-frame clones alone and lacks a portion of them. The repertoire has 30,000 to 45,000 clones, 89% of them found once; the top ten carry around 11%. The sample consisted of CD8+ T cells from peripheral blood mononuclear cells, taken in the third trimester of pregnancy. The receptors derive from a female donor with multiple sclerosis, enrolled in a pregnancy study. Both conserved end residues are part of each CDR3. The D gene is left open where the match is weak. Clone size appears in some rows only: once, few, many, or a class for an expanded clone.

TRBV13	NA	NA	TRBJ1-1	CASSLGLRQTANTEAFF	TGTGCCAGCAGCTTAGGCCTAAGACAGACCGCGAACACTGAAGCTTTCTTT
TRBV6-4	NA	TRBD1	TRBJ1-1	CASRWDSGNTEAFF	TGTGCCAGCAGATGGGACAGCGGGAACACTGAAGCTTTCTTT
TRBV7-9	NA	TRBD2	TRBJ2-1	CASTDGRAGEQFF	TGTGCCAGCACCGACGGGAGGGCGGGAGAGCAGTTCTTC
TRBV6-1	NA	NA	TRBJ2-7	CASSSLSYEQYF	TGTGCCAGCAGCAGTCTTTCCTACGAGCAGTACTTC
TRBV11-3	NA	TRBD1	TRBJ1-2	CASSSEGGQGGSGYTF	TGTGCCAGCAGCTCTGAGGGGGGACAGGGAGGTTCTGGCTACACCTTC
TRBV7-9	NA	NA	TRBJ2-7	CASSGRDIAYEQYF	TGTGCCAGCAGCGGACGGGACATCGCCTACGAGCAGTACTTC
TRBV11-2	NA	NA	TRBJ1-2	CASSLSQGDYGYTF	TGTGCCAGCAGCTTAAGTCAGGGTGACTATGGCTACACCTTC
TRBV7-9	once	TRBD2	TRBJ2-7	CASSSMGLAGVIYEQYF	TGTGCCAGCAGCTCCATGGGACTAGCGGGAGTCATCTACGAGCAGTACTTC
TRBV27	NA	NA	TRBJ2-1	CASGFSADEQFF	TGTGCCAGCGGCTTCTCGGCGGATGAGCAGTTCTTC
TRBV4-2	NA	TRBD2	TRBJ2-1	CASSQAASGSRIDEQFF	TGTGCCAGCAGCCAAGCCGCTAGCGGGAGTCGTATTGATGAGCAGTTCTTC